Listed here are 30 T cell receptor beta chains from one sample, sequenced in a study of a mutant IDH1 vaccine in newly diagnosed glioma. Time point of the sample: week 47, end of study. Vaccine doses each comprised 300 ug of mutant IDH1 20-mer peptide, with topical imiquimod. The data were produced by immunoSEQ multiplex PCR, yet TCRdb's version contains in-frame clones alone and is incomplete. The sample holds about 90,000 clones; roughly 86% are singletons and the top ten take roughly 0.78%. These TCRs' antigens remain unknown. The sample here was PBMCs, taken from a glioma patient whose treatment included an IDH1 peptide vaccine. The receptors shown here come from a woman between 45 and 60 years old with glioma.

This clone was picked up a small number of times. V and J are TRBV2 and TRBJ1-2; D call uncertain. The CDR3 is made up of 13 amino acids. Germline V CDR1 and CDR2: SNHLY, FYNNEI. Deletions cut 3 bases from V and 4 bases from J, with 9 bases between. As DNA, the CDR3 is TGTGCCAGCAGTGATCTGGGAACCTATGGCTACACCTTC. Translating gives CASSDLGTYGYTF.

The table lists this clone with a few counts. This chain connects TRBV25-1 to TRBJ2-2; the match to TRBD1 covers 7 bases. Germline CDR1 and CDR2: MGHDK and SYGVNS. Germline trimming cut 7 bases from V and 2 bases from J; bases unmatched to any gene: 4. The CDR3 covers 14 residues. The CDR3 loop reads CASTGTVNTGELFF. CDR3 nucleotide sequence: TGTGCCAGCACCGGGACAGTAAACACCGGGGAGCTGTTTTTT.

The rearrangement joins TRBV28 to TRBJ2-6; 7 positions agree with TRBD1. CDR1 and CDR2 from the germline V gene are MDHEN and SYDVKM. J gave up 2 bases and V 7 bases, and 11 bases lay outside the gene matches. This CDR3 has 17 amino acids. CDR3 bases: TGTGCCAGCACCCCGGAACAGGGGATGGCTGGGGCCAACGTCCTGACTTTC. Translated: CASTPEQGMAGANVLTF.

V usage is TRBV6-5 and J usage is TRBJ1-3; 7 bases are shared with TRBD1. This CDR3 is built from 16 residues. Germline CDR1 and CDR2: MNHEY and SVGAGI. The ends lost 0 bases at V and 1 base at J; junction bases unmatched: 3. CDR3 sequence reads: CASSYSTGLSGNTIYF. The DNA of the CDR3 is TGTGCCAGCAGTTACTCGACAGGGCTGTCTGGAAACACCATATATTTT.

Comments on this clone: A junction end diverges from the germline sequence, so it may reflect a read error. The chain joins TRBV7-7 to TRBJ2-2; D not certain. The V gene's germline CDR1 is SSHAT and CDR2 FNYEAQ (reference sequence). The CDR3 contains 15 residues. The CDR3 region has the DNA TGTGCTAGCAGCAACGGTCACAAGAACACCGGGGAGCTGTTTTTT. Protein sequence: CASSNGHKNTGELFF.

The chain is built from TRBV9 and TRBJ1-2; TRBD1 matches 8 bases. Per the germline V gene, CDR1 is SGDLS and CDR2 is YYNGEE. V dropped 4 bases and J dropped 2; count of bases not matched to a gene: 4. The CDR3 length is 14 residues. The CDR3 DNA reads TGTGCCAGCAGCTTTCGGACAGGGAACTATGGCTACACCTTC. Protein sequence: CASSFRTGNYGYTF. The entire variable domain, with the rest obtained from reference TRBV9 and TRBJ1-2, is as follows: DSGVTQTPKHLITATGQRVTLRCSPRSGDLSVYWYQQSLDQGLQFLIQYYNGEERAKGNILERFSAQQFPDLHSELNLSSLELGDSALYFCASSFRTGNYGYTFGSGTRLTVV.

The rearrangement uses TRBV2 and TRBJ2-7; tentatively, D is TRBD2 (5 bases). The CDR3 runs 12 residues. The V gene lost 2 bases and the J gene lost 4 bases, with 6 bases spanning the gap. Germline CDR1 SNHLY, CDR2 FYNNEI. CDR3 region: CASSETGYEQYF. The CDR3 DNA reads TGTGCCAGCAGTGAAACGGGATACGAGCAGTACTTC.

This clone has a single count. The J gene is TRBJ2-1, the V gene TRBV5-1; 12 bases agree with TRBD2. Germline CDR1 reads SGHRS; CDR2 reads YFSETQ. After removal of 4 bases from V and 4 bases from J, the junction contained 3 bases not matched to a gene. The length of the CDR3 is 15 residues. The CDR3 DNA sequence: TGCGCCAGCAGCCTGACTAGCGGGGGATACAATGAGCAGTTCTTC. Translation: CASSLTSGGYNEQFF.

V usage is TRBV9 and J usage is TRBJ2-7, with TRBD2 matching 10 bases. The length of the CDR3 is 15 residues. Losses at the gene ends were 3 bases for V and 6 bases for J; bases not matched to a gene: 9. The germline V gene has CDR1 SGDLS and CDR2 YYNGEE. The CDR3 is CASSAHSGRASEQYF. The CDR3 DNA follows: TGTGCCAGCAGCGCCCACAGCGGGAGGGCCTCCGAGCAGTACTTC.

This clone has a single count. The chain joins TRBV11-2 to TRBJ1-3; TRBD1 matches 8 bases. Trimming removed 5 bases from V and 0 bases from J; junction bases left unmatched: 3. Germline V gives CDR1 SGHAT, CDR2 FQNNGV. This CDR3 has 15 amino acids. The CDR3 is CASSIGQGSGNTIYF. Written as DNA, the CDR3 is TGTGCCAGCAGCATCGGACAGGGCTCTGGAAACACCATATATTTT.

The chain combines TRBV19 with TRBJ2-3, with a weak D call TRBD2 (6 bases). Deletions cut 6 bases from V and 4 bases from J, with 8 bases between. The germline gives CDR1 LNHDA, CDR2 SQIVND (reference sequence). The CDR3 loop spans 12 amino acids. The CDR3 is CASSGSSDTQYF. CDR3 DNA: TGTGCCAGTAGCGGGAGCTCAGATACGCAGTATTTT.

The chain combines TRBV28 with TRBJ2-7; D perhaps matches TRBD1 (5 bases). The CDR3 is 12 residues long. Deletions cut 3 bases from V and 4 bases from J, with 7 bases between. Germline CDR1 MDHEN, CDR2 SYDVKM. In DNA, the CDR3 is TGTGCCAGCAGTTTTAACAGGTACGAGCAGTACTTC. It yields the protein CASSFNRYEQYF.

This clone was detected a few times. The chain employs TRBV10-3 and TRBJ1-1, with TRBD1 matching over 7 bases. The CDR3 consists of 13 residues. J was trimmed by 8 bases and V by 9 bases; bases with no gene match: 12. CDR1 ENHRY and CDR2 SYGVKD come from the germline V gene. The CDR3 region is CAIRQGGMLEAFF. In DNA form, the CDR3 reads TGTGCCATACGACAGGGTGGCATGCTGGAAGCTTTCTTT.

The chain is built from TRBV11-2 and TRBJ2-7; 13 bases are a match to TRBD2. Germline loops: CDR1 SGHAT, CDR2 FQNNGV. With V trimmed by 5 bases and J by 0 bases, 10 bases remained unmatched. This CDR3 has 18 amino acids. CDR3 in DNA: TGTGCCAGCAGCCGGGGGACTAGCGGGACGACGAGCTCCTACGAGCAGTACTTC. Its translation: CASSRGTSGTTSSYEQYF. The full variable domain, with the rest looked up from reference TRBV11-2 and TRBJ2-7, is EAGVAQSPRYKIIEKRQSVAFWCNPISGHATLYWYQQILGQGPKLLIQFQNNGVVDDSQLPKDRFSAERLKGVDSTLKIQPAKLEDSAVYLCASSRGTSGTTSSYEQYFGPGTRLTVT.

The rearrangement links TRBV25-1 to TRBJ2-3; 10 nucleotides align to TRBD1. The J segment lost 4 bases and the V segment lost 1 base, leaving 8 bases of the junction unmatched. The germline V gene encodes CDR1 MGHDK and CDR2 SYGVNS. The CDR3 has 17 amino acids. CDR3 in DNA: TGTGCCAGCAGTGAATGGGGACAGGGGCCTCACGCAGATACGCAGTATTTT. Encoded protein: CASSEWGQGPHADTQYF.

This chain links TRBV5-4 with TRBJ2-7, with D possibly matching TRBD2 (5 bases). V lost 0 bases, J lost 5 bases, and 12 bases lay in between. The CDR3 is 14 residues long. CDR1 and CDR2 from the germline V gene are SGHNT and YYREEE (reference sequence). The CDR3 coding sequence is TGTGCCAGCAGCTTGGCGGGGATCGCCAACGAGCAGTACTTC. This encodes CASSLAGIANEQYF.

This clone was found once. The gene calls are TRBV5-1 and TRBJ1-6; D remains unclear. Germline V gene lookup returns CDR1 SGHRS and CDR2 YFSETQ. Between the trimmed V and J ends, which lost 3 bases and 9 bases, there was a span of 13 bases. The CDR3 has 14 amino acids. In nucleotides, the CDR3 is TGCGCCAGCAGCTCGGCGACCGCGTCTTCACCCCTCCACTTT. Protein sequence: CASSSATASSPLHF.

This clone was found once. The chain couples TRBV7-9 to TRBJ2-1; 10 nucleotides align to TRBD2. V shed 2 bases and J 9 bases; nucleotides not matched to a gene: 7. Germline lookup yields CDR1 SEHNR and CDR2 FQNEAQ (reference sequence). The CDR3 extends over 15 amino acids. This CDR3 is CASSLKAGGPVEQFF. Written as DNA, the CDR3 is TGTGCCAGCAGCTTAAAAGCGGGAGGGCCGGTTGAGCAGTTCTTC.

The chain combines TRBV7-2 with TRBJ2-1; D perhaps matches TRBD1 (5 bases). The CDR3 extends over 13 amino acids. With 5 bases removed from V and 4 bases from J, the gap between germline ends came to 9 bases. Looked up from germline, CDR1 is SGHTA and CDR2 is FQGNSA. CDR3 protein: CASSQGAYNEQFF. DNA of the CDR3: TGTGCCAGCAGCCAAGGGGCGTACAATGAGCAGTTCTTC.

This sequence joins TRBV7-2 and TRBJ2-3; the match to TRBD2 covers 12 bases. This CDR3 contains 14 residues. Trimming at V came to 6 bases and at J to 5 bases, leaving 3 bases not matched to a gene. Germline V CDR1 and CDR2: SGHTA, FQGNSA. CDR3 coding DNA: TGTGCCAGCAGTAGGACTAGCGGGATAGATACGCAGTATTTT. Its protein is CASSRTSGIDTQYF.

This clone turned up a few times. The chain uses TRBV14 and TRBJ1-4; D call uncertain. Looked up from germline, CDR1 is SGHDN and CDR2 is FVKESK. Trimming stripped 1 base from V and 0 bases from J, with 12 bases between. This CDR3 region has 17 residues. The CDR3 loop reads CASSQGAWGTTNEKLFF. For the CDR3, the DNA is TGTGCCAGCAGCCAAGGGGCCTGGGGAACAACTAATGAAAAACTGTTTTTT. The full variable domain, rest sourced from reference TRBV14 and TRBJ1-4, is EAGVTQFPSHSVIEKGQTVTLRCDPISGHDNLYWYRRVMGKEIKFLLHFVKESKQDESGMPNNRFLAERTGGTYSTLKVQPAELEDSGVYFCASSQGAWGTTNEKLFFGSGTQLSVL.

The chain carries TRBV28 and TRBJ1-2, with D unclear. V was shortened by 9 bases and J by 6 bases, with 8 bases between the two germline ends. The CDR3 sequence is 10 residues long. Germline V lookup: CDR1 MDHEN, CDR2 SYDVKM. CDR3 coding DNA: TGTGCCAGTGCGAACGATGGCTACACCTTC. As protein: CASANDGYTF.

The chain employs TRBV6-1 and TRBJ2-2; 8 bases align to TRBD2. After removal of 4 bases from V and 5 bases from J, the junction contained 12 bases not matched to a gene. The CDR3 length is 17 residues. Germline V lookup: CDR1 MNHNS, CDR2 SASEGT. The CDR3 DNA sequence: TGTGCCAGCAGTGCGGGGACGGGACTAGATAGTACCGGGGAGCTGTTTTTT. Translated, it gives CASSAGTGLDSTGELFF.

V gene TRBV6-4 combines with J gene TRBJ1-2, with 7 bases that match TRBD1. The CDR3 is made up of 13 amino acids. Germline V gives CDR1 MRHNA, CDR2 SNTAGT. V shed 6 bases, J shed 5 bases, and the junction held 6 bases outside the gene matches. In nucleotides, the CDR3 is TGTGCCAGCAGACCAACAGGGGAATATGGCTACACCTTC. Residues: CASRPTGEYGYTF.

The CDR3, as DNA: TGTGCCAGCAGTTTATGGGACACCGGGGAGCTGTTTTTT. Protein: CASSLWDTGELFF. The chain links TRBV28 to TRBJ2-2; D gene uncertain. The CDR3 is made up of 13 amino acids. CDR1 MDHEN and CDR2 SYDVKM come from the germline V gene. The V gene lost 0 bases and the J gene lost 3 bases, with 2 bases spanning the gap.

This chain uses TRBV2 with TRBJ1-5; D possibly corresponds to TRBD1 (5 bases). CDR3 length: 15 residues. V lost 3 bases to trimming and J lost 7 bases, with 16 bases between them. The germline gives CDR1 SNHLY, CDR2 FYNNEI. CDR3 sequence reads: CASSDGQGFGQPQHF. For the CDR3, the DNA is TGTGCCAGCAGTGATGGGCAGGGCTTTGGACAGCCCCAGCATTTT.

This chain uses TRBV5-1 with TRBJ2-5; D ambiguous. This CDR3 has 13 amino acids. In germline, CDR1 is SGHRS, CDR2 YFSETQ. The V end lost 1 base, the J end lost 1 base, and 5 bases lay between the germline ends. The CDR3 bases are TGCGCCAGCAGCTTGATGCCCCAAGAGACCCAGTACTTC. It yields the protein CASSLMPQETQYF.

V is TRBV28 and J is TRBJ1-5, with 11 bases lining up with TRBD1. Trimming at V came to 5 bases and at J to 5 bases, leaving 11 bases not matched to a gene. The CDR3 loop spans 17 amino acids. The V gene's germline CDR1 is MDHEN and CDR2 SYDVKM. In nucleotides, the CDR3 is TGTGCCAGCAGTCCCGGGACAGGGGGGGTAGGACATCAGCCCCAGCATTTT. Translating gives CASSPGTGGVGHQPQHF.

This rearrangement joins TRBV27 to TRBJ2-7, with 9 positions matching TRBD2. V was pared by 3 bases and J by 0 bases, with 3 bases of the junction left unmatched. This CDR3 spans 15 amino acids. The germline gives CDR1 MNHEY, CDR2 SMNVEV (reference sequence). The CDR3 loop reads CASSLISGSSYEQYF. The CDR3 DNA reads TGTGCCAGCAGTTTGATTAGCGGGAGCTCCTACGAGCAGTACTTC.

The V and J genes are TRBV6-6 and TRBJ2-3, with D perhaps TRBD2 (6 bases). This CDR3 has 15 residues. The germline CDR1 and CDR2 sequences are MNHNY and SVGAGI (reference sequence). V lost 2 bases and J lost 6, with 15 bases in between. The CDR3 loop is CASSYGGYVGDTQYF. In DNA, the CDR3 is TGTGCCAGCAGTTACGGGGGGTACGTAGGCGATACGCAGTATTTT.